The entry below describes one T cell receptor (beta chain). Its antigen remains unidentified. This sample is part of a study of cytomegalovirus exposure and HLA in healthy donors. Points from the study as a whole: With high specificity and sensitivity, the classifier reportedly diagnosed cytomegalovirus status. CMV antigen specificity was confirmed in vitro for a few CMV-associated chains. 164 TCR beta chains were listed as cytomegalovirus-associated. A subsequent analysis found that TCR clusters from the first cohort also tended to co-occur in the 110 or so validation repertoires, with about 94% of cluster scores above 0.

This table comes from immunoSEQ multiplex PCR, and its TCRdb copy is limited to in-frame clones, with some not included. The sample includes about 56,000 clones, more than 80% seen only once; the top ten take around 5.8%. The sequenced sample consisted of PBMCs. The TCR sequence derives from a young woman in good health and CMV-seronegative.

CDR3 nucleotides: TGTGCCAGCAGCTCGGAGGACAGTCAAGAGACCCAGTACTTC. Translating it yields CASSSEDSQETQYF. The gene calls are TRBV5-4 and TRBJ2-5; D is perhaps TRBD1 (6 bases). This CDR3 region has 14 residues. The germline V and J ends were trimmed by 3 bases and 2 bases, with 11 bases remaining between them. Germline V gene sequence: CDR1 SGHNT, CDR2 YYREEE (reference sequence).